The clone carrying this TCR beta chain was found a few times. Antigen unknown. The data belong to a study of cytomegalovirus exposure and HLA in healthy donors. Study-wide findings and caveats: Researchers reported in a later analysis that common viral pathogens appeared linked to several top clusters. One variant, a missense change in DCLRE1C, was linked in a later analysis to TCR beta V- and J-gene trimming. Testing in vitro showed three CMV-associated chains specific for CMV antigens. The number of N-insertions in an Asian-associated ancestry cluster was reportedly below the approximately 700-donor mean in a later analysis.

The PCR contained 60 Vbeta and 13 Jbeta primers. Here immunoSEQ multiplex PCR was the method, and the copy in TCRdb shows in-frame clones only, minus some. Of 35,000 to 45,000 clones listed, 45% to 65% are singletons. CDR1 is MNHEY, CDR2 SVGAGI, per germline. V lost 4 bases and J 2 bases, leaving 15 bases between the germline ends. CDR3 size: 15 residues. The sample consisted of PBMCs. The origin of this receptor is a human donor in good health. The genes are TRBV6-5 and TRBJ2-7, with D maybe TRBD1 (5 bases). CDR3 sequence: CASSSTTVRAYEQYF. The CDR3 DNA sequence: TGTGCCAGCAGTTCCACGACAGTGCGAGCCTACGAGCAGTACTTC.